Listed here is a single T cell receptor (beta chain). The conserved closing phenylalanine or tryptophan is absent in this CDR3, likely reflecting a read error. No DNA is shown, since the ends of the CDR3 on it are uncertain; the CDR3 is the one TCRdb lists. This record comes from a study of cytomegalovirus exposure and HLA in healthy donors. The CDR3 contains 11 residues when both ends are counted. The donors comprised healthy bone marrow donors. The PCR employed 60 Vbeta primers together with 13 Jbeta primers. Assay: immunoSEQ multiplex PCR; the TCRdb copy retains only in-frame clones and omits some. The table includes roughly 250,000 clones, around 80% detected once.

The sequenced material came from PBMCs. V is TRBV21-1 and J is TRBJ1-5. TRBV21-1 is noted as a pseudogene. The receptor's source is a girl under 10 years old in good health and CMV-seronegative. CDR3 region: CASSKDDRRDP.